The clone carrying this T cell receptor beta chain was seen a few times. TCRdb fed the RT-PCR reads into MiXCR, producing one record per CDR3 protein. The sample holds 650,000 to 800,000 distinct CDR3 sequences; 11% to 15% are singletons and the top ten take just over 3.5%. Trimming shortened V by 7 bases and J by 2 bases, and 18 bases separated the two germline ends. Germline values: CDR1 MNHNS, CDR2 SASEGT. The CDR3 is made up of 15 amino acids. The TCR sequence derives from a female donor in good health, serving as a healthy control. The sample taken for sequencing was memory CD4+ T cells from blood. This sequence joins TRBV6-1 and TRBJ2-7; no definite D call. The CDR3 bases are TGTGCCAGCAAGAGGCAGGTCGAAGGGCCCTACGAGCAGTACTTC. Translating gives CASKRQVEGPYEQYF.